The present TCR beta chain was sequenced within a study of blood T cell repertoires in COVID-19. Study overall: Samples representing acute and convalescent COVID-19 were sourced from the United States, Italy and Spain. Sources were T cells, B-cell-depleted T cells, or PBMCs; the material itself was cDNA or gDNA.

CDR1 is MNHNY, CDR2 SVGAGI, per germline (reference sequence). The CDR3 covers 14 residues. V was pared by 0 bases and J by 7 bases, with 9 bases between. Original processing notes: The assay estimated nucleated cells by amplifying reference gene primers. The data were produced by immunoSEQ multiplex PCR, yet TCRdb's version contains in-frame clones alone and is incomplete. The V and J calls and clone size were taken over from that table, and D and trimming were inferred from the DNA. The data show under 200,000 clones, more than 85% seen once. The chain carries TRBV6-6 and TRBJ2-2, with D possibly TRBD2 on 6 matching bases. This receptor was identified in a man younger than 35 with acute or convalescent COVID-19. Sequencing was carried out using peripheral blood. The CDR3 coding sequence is TGTGCCAGCAGTTACTCGAGGGGAGGCGGGGAGCTGTTTTTT. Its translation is CASSYSRGGGELFF.